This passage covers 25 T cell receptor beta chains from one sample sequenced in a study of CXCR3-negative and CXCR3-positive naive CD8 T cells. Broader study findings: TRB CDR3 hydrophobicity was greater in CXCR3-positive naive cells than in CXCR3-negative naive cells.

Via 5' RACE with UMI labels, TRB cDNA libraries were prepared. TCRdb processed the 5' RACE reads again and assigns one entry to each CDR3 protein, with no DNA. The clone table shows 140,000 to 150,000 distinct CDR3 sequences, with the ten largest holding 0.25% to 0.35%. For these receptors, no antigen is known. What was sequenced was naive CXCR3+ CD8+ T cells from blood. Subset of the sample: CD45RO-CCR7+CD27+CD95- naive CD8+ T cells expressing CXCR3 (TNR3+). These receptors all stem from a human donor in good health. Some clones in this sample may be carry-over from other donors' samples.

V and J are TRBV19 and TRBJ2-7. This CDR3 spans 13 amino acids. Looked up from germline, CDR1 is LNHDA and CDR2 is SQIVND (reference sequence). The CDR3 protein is CASRLRVAHEQYF.

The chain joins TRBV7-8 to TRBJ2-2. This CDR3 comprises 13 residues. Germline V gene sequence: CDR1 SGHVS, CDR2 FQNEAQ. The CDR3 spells CATQEANTGELFF.

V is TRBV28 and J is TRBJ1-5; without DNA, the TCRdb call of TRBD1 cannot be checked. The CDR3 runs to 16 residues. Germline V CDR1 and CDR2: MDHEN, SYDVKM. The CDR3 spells CASSSDRASGYQPQHF.

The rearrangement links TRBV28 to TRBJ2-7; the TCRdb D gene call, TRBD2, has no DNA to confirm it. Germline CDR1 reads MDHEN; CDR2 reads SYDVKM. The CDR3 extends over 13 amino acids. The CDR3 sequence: CASRTSGRNEQYF.

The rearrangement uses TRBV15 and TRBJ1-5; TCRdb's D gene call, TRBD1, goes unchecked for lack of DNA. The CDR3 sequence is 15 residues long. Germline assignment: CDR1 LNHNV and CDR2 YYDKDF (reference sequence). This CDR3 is CATSRDRGLNQPQHF.

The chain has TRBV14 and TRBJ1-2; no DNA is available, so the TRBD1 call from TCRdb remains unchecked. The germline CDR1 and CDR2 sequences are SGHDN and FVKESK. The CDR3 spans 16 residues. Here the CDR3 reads CASSQDQGYPYYGYTF.

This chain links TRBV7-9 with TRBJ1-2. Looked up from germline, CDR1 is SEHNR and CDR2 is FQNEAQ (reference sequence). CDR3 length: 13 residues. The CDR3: CASSTARALGYTF.

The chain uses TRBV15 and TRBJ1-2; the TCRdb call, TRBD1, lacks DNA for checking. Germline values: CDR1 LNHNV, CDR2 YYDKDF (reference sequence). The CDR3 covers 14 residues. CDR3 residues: CATSRDKDSLGYTF.

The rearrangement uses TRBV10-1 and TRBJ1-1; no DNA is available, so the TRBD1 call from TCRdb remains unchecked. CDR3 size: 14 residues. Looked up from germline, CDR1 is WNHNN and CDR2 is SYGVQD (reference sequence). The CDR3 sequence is CASSESTRGTEAFF.

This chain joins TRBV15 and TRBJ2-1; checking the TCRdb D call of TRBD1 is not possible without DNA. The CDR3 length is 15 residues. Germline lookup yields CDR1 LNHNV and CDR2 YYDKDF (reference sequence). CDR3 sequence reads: CATSSNRDRNNEQFF. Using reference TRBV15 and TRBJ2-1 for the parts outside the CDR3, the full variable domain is DAMVIQNPRYQVTQFGKPVTLSCSQTLNHNVMYWYQQKSSQAPKLLFHYYDKDFNNEADTPDNFQSRRPNTSFCFLDIRSPGLGDTAMYLCATSSNRDRNNEQFFGPGTRLTVL.

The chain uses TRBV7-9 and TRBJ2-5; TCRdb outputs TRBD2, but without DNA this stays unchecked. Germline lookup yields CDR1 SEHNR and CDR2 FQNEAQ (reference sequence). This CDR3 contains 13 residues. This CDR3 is CASSLLVTETQYF.

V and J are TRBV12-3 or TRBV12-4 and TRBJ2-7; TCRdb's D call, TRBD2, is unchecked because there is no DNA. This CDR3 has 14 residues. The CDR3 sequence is CASSSAGRPYEQYF.

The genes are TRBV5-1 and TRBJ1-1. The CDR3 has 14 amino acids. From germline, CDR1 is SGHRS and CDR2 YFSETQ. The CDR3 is CASRPLQGNTEAFF.

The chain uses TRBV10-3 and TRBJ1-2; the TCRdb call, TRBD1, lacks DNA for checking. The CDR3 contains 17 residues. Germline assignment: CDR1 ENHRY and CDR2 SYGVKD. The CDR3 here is CAIRPGQGSDPNYGYTF.

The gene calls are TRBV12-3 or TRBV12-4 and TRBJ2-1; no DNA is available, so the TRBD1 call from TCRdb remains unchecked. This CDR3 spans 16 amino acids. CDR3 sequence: CASRNPTTGSLGEQFF.

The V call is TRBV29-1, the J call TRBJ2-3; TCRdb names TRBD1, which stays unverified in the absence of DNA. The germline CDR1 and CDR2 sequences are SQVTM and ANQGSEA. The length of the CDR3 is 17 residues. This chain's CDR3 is CSVGEVSIARPTDTQYF.

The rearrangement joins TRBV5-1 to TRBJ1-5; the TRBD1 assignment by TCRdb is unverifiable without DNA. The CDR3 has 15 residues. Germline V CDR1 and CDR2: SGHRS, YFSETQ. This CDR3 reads CASSLGGGSNQPQHF.

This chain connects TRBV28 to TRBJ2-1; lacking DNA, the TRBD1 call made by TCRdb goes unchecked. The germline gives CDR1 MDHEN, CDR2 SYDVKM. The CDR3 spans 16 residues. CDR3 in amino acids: CASKPPRDRVKNEQFF.

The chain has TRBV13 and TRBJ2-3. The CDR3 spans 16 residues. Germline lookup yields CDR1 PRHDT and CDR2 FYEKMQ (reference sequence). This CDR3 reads CASSLVGGESTDTQYF.

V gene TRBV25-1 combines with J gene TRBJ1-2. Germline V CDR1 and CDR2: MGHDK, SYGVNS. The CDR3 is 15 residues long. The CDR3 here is CASSDLTRGGYGYTF.

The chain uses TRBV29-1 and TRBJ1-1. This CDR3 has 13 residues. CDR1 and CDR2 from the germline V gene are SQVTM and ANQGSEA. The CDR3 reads CSVGEGSVTEAFF.

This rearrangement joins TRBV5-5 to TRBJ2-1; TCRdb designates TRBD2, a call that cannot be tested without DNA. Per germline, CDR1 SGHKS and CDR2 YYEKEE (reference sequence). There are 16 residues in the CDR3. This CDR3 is CASSLGLGSSYNEQFF.

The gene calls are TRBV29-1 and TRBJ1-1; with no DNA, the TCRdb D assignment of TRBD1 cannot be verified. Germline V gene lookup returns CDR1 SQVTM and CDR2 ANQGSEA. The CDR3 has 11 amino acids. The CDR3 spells CSVPGATEAFF.

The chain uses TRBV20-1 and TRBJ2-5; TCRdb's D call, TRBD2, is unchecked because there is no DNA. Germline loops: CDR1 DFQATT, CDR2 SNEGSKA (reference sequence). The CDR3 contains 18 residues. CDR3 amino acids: CSARETRAARLARETQYF.

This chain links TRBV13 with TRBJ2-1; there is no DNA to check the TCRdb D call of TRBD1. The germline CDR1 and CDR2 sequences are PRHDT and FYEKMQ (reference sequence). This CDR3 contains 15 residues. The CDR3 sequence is CASSWGQSSYNEQFF.